The present T cell receptor (beta chain) was sequenced within a study of shared clonotypes between healthy human individuals (TCRdb year 2020). Regarding the research as a whole: The cohort included three men and a couple of women between 18 and 49 years of age. Libraries were prepared and TCR repertoires were sequenced by different laboratories using diverse techniques, in order to increase sequencing depth and limit assay-specific biases. Between about 0.8 and 8.9 billion PBMCs per donor were obtained by leukapheresis. To estimate repertoire size and how much clonotype sharing occurs between individuals, the study deeply sequenced the blood TCR repertoires of 4 to 6 healthy adults. For each donor, CD4 naive and CD4 memory were each run on three plates, CD8 naive on two plates, and CD8 memory on one plate. Results and caveats for the whole study, not just this receptor: Pairwise subsampling indicated that sequencing depth was expected to affect the degree of clonotype sharing among donors. Sampling was restricted to blood, and TCR repertoires in tissue are likely to differ from TCR repertoires in blood. Compared with non-shared clonotypes, the clonotypes found in all four sorted-subset donors had higher generation probabilities. Rarefaction of sorted-subset datasets indicated incomplete sequencing despite the large sequencing depth. Larger estimated clonotype richness was generally found for naive subsets than for memory subsets. The small number of donors limited the genetic and exposure-history diversity represented. When several donors were compared, the shared fraction of clonotypes was around 4.6% for naive CD4, around 4% for naive CD8, roughly 2.5% for memory CD4, and under 0.5% for memory CD8.

CD8 naive samples were obtained by positive selection for CCR7 among CD45RO-negative cells, yielding a CD45RA+CCR7+ population from which TemRA cells were excluded. The donors were healthy, HIV-negative adults with no recently reported acute infections or vaccinations. Every donor was a Caucasian adult residing in Nashville, Tennessee, USA. Blood was collected by leukapheresis, and PBMCs were isolated by Ficoll-Histopaque density gradient centrifugation and then cryopreserved in liquid nitrogen vapor phase. Analytical flow cytometry was used to check the purity and quantity of each magnetically sorted T cell population. Genomic DNA was isolated from every sorted fraction and measured by UV absorbance on a Nanodrop 2000c. TCR CDR3 regions were amplified from genomic DNA by multiplex PCR using the deep immunoSEQ assay. Extracted genomic DNA from each cell subset was distributed evenly across all wells of several immunoSEQ 96-well plates, and each plate was treated as a replicate. For sorted subsets, each replicate PCR was loaded with around 200 ng genomic DNA, equivalent to 30,000 or so T cell genomes. Purified libraries were quantified with a Qubit 3.0 fluorometer, sized on a Bioanalyzer 2100, and re-quantified with the KAPA Library Quantification kit. Each immunoSEQ 96-well plate was sequenced on its own single-read 150-cycle Illumina NextSeq 550 flow cell. From the authors' description of their analysis: Because the immunoSEQ output held only junctional sequences and lacked quality scores, the filtering could not match the filtering applied to full-length reads. Sequences were annotated with PyIR, a Python wrapper for IgBLAST v1.9, using IMGT germline references to assign V/J genes and CDR3. Any read was removed if the V/J assignment was weak (E-value above 1e-6), the CDR3 was missing, or the read contained stop codons, out-of-frame junctions, or ambiguous translated residues. V3J clonotypes were defined as sequences sharing the same inferred V gene, J gene, and CDR3 amino acid sequence. Percentage overlap between repertoires was computed as shared unique clonotypes divided by the size of the smaller repertoire. Three approaches were used to assess repertoire richness: RTK rarefaction, the Chao1 estimator, and Recon v2.1 estimates of unobserved clonotypes. Generation probabilities for all TCRbeta clonotypes obtained by the gDNA method from four donors were computed using OLGA. TCRdb limited this immuneACCESS table to in-frame rearrangements with V and J called. A share of clones is missing; checked studies link under half to unresolved V genes, and the rest is unexplained. The DNA gave D and trimming, while V, J and clone size come from that table. The sample table records roughly 2 million clones; over 85% of these occur just once. Of the sample, 1.1% is held by the ten largest clones.

Points on this clone: Its antigen is not yet known. There are no base qualities to consult, and no much larger clone falls within one base.

Source material: naive CD8+ T cells sorted from blood. Explained via the paper, the cell subset or site label denotes: CD45RA+CCR7+. The clonotype originates from a man younger than 35 in good health.

The CDR3 reads as follows: CASSFGEPSGANVLTF. The nucleotides are TGCGCCAGCAGCTTCGGTGAGCCCTCTGGGGCCAACGTCCTGACTTTC. The chain was built from TRBV5-1 and TRBJ2-6; the D gene is unclear. V is cut by 2 bases and J by 0 bases, and the space between the germline ends is 9 bases. CDR1 and CDR2 are read off the germline V gene as SGHRS and YFSETQ. The CDR3 numbers 16 residues from cysteine through phenylalanine. The CDR3 DNA has 48 bases and is translated from base 1. With all but the CDR3 taken from the reference TRBV5-1 and TRBJ2-6 genes, the full variable domain is: KAGVTQTPRYLIKTRGQQVTLSCSPISGHRSVSWYQQTPGQGLQFLFEYFSETQRNKGNFPGRFSGRQFSNSRSEMNVSTLELGDSALYLCASSFGEPSGANVLTFGAGSRLTVL.